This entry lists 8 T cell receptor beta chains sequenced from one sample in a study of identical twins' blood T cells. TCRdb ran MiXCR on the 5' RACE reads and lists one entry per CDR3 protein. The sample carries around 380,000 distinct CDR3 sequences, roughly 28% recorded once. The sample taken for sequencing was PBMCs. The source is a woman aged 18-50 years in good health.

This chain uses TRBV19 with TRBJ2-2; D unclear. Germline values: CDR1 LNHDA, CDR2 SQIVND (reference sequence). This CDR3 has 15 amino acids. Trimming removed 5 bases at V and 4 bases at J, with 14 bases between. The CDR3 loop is CASSPTGYPTGELFF. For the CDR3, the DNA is TGTGCCAGTAGTCCAACCGGCTATCCCACCGGGGAGCTGTTTTTT. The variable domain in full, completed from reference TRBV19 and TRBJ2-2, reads DGGITQSPKYLFRKEGQNVTLSCEQNLNHDAMYWYRQDPGQGLRLIYYSQIVNDFQKGDIAEGYSVSREKKESFPLTVTSAQKNPTAFYLCASSPTGYPTGELFFGEGSRLTVL.

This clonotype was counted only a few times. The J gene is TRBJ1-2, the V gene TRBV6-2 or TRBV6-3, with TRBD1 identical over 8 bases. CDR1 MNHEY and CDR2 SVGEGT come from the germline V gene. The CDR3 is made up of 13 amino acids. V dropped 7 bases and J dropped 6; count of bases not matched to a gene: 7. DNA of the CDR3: TGTGCCAGCACCAATACAGGGGGAGATGGCTACACCTTC. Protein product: CASTNTGGDGYTF.

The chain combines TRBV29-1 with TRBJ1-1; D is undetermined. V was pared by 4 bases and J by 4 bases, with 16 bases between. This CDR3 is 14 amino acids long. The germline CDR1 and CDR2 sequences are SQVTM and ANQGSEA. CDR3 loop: CSVALREPSTEAFF. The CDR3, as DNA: TGCAGCGTTGCCCTCAGAGAACCGAGCACTGAAGCTTTCTTT.

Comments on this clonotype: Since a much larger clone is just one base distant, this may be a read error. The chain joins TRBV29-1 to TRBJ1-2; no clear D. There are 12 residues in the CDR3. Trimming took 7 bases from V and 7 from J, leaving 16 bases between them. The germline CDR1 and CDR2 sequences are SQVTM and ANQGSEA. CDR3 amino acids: CSAPHRTFGYTF. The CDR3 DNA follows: TGCAGCGCTCCGCACCGGACTTTTGGCTACACCTTC.

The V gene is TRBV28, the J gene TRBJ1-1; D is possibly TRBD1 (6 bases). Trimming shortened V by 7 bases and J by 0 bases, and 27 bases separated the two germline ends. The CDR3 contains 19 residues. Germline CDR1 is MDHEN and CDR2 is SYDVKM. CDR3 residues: CASNPEGEIWRLMNTEAFF. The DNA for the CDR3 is TGTGCCAGCAACCCGGAGGGGGAGATTTGGAGGCTCATGAACACTGAAGCTTTCTTT.

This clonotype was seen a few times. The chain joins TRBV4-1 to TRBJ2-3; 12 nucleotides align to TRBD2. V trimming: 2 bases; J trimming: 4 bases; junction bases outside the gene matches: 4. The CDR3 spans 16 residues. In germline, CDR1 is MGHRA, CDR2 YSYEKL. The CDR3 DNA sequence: TGCGCCAGCAGCCAACCGGGACTAGCGGGCTCAGATACGCAGTATTTT. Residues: CASSQPGLAGSDTQYF.

This CDR3 reads CASSKGSGTGTYEQYF. CDR3 coding DNA: TGTGCCAGCTCAAAGGGTAGTGGGACAGGGACGTACGAGCAGTACTTC. V and J are TRBV18 and TRBJ2-7; 9 bases are a match to TRBD1. The germline CDR1 and CDR2 sequences are KGHSH and LQKENI. This CDR3 spans 16 amino acids. V trimming: 5 bases; J trimming: 4 bases; junction bases outside the gene matches: 12.

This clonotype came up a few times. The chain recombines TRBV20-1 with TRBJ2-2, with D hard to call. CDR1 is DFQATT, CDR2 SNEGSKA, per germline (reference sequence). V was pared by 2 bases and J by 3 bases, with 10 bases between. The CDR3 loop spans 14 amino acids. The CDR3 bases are TGCAGTGCTAGATTTGTAACGGACACCGGGGAGCTGTTTTTT. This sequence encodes CSARFVTDTGELFF.